This T cell receptor beta chain was identified during a study of T-cell memory formation after mild COVID-19. Study at large: TCR clusters were mostly confined to one donor each.

CDR1 is MNHEY, CDR2 SVGEGT, per germline. The CDR3 is 12 residues long. V was cut by 6 bases and J by 7 bases, with 13 bases left in between. TCRdb passed the 5' RACE reads through MiXCR, listing each CDR3 protein once. The table includes about 110,000 distinct CDR3 sequences, roughly 19% detected once. In its sample, this clonotype was seen a few times. V is TRBV6-2 or TRBV6-3 and J is TRBJ2-7, with D possibly matching TRBD1 (6 bases). The specimen was PBMCs or a T cell subset sorted from them (not recorded which). This clonotype was obtained from a man younger than 35 who had mild COVID-19 (a few samples of this study predate the infection). Cell type and time point are not known. The CDR3 bases are TGTGCCAGCAGAGACAGGTACGATGAGCAGTACGTC. Translating gives CASRDRYDEQYV.